The T cell receptor (beta chain) under discussion was sequenced for a study of identical twins. Study observations and caveats: With abundant cord blood beta clonotypes, insertions were fewer; memory repertoires showed no such pattern. The authors drew conclusions from cross-sectional statistical analysis rather than following the same donors. The models gave estimates that fell short of the out-of-frame TCR alpha sharing seen in monozygotic twins.

A universal primer site arose from template switching, and cDNA bore unique molecular identifiers. TCRdb passed the 5' RACE reads through MiXCR, listing each CDR3 protein once. The sample holds 350,000 to 500,000 distinct CDR3 sequences, about 18% seen once. With respect to this clonotype: Its antigen is unidentified.

The V end lost 2 bases, the J end lost 4 bases, and 11 bases lay between the germline ends. The CDR3 covers 14 residues. Germline CDR1 and CDR2: KGHSH and LQKENI. J is TRBJ1-2 and V is TRBV18; possible D gene TRBD1, 5 bases. Sequenced material: naive T cells sorted from blood. The origin of this receptor is a man aged 45 to 65 in good health. CDR3 nucleotides: TGTGCCAGCTCACCAACGTCAGACAGCTATGGCTACACCTTC. Translation: CASSPTSDSYGYTF.